The rows below give T cell receptor beta chains drawn from one sample of a study of Graves' ophthalmopathy and Graves' hyperthyroidism. Via MiXCR, TCRdb re-called the multiplex PCR reads, giving one row per CDR3 protein. Of about 590,000 distinct CDR3 sequences in the sample, less than 40% are singletons; the top ten hold over 3.5%. The sample consisted of peripheral blood or thyroid tissue (not recorded which). All receptors come from an adult man with Graves' hyperthyroidism. The CDR3 runs from the conserved cysteine through the conserved F or W. The D gene is left open where the match is weak. Size is stated for part of the rows, as once, few or many counts, or as a class when the clone is expanded.

length: 15
size: -
J: TRBJ2-5
V: TRBV12-3/TRBV12-4
D: -
DNA: TGTGCCAGCAGTTTTGGGGGAGGGGACAAAGAGACCCAGTACTTC
CDR3: CASSFGGGDKETQYF

length: 14
size: few
J: TRBJ1-5
V: TRBV20-1
D: -
DNA: TGCAGTGCTCGGGACGGAGAAGAATTTCAGCCCCAGCATTTT
CDR3: CSARDGEEFQPQHF

length: 13
size: many
J: TRBJ1-1
V: TRBV2
D: -
DNA: TGTGCCAGCAGTGCCTTACCCGGCACTGAAGCTTTCTTT
CDR3: CASSALPGTEAFF

length: 21
size: -
J: TRBJ2-7
V: TRBV7-8
D: -
DNA: -
CDR3: CASSFYICSARDTSGRHEQYF

length: 19
size: -
J: TRBJ1-5
V: TRBV12-3/TRBV12-4
D: -
DNA: TGTGCCAGCAGTTTAGAGGTCCCGGGGGCAGCCCCCGTTAATCAGCCCCAGCATTTT
CDR3: CASSLEVPGAAPVNQPQHF

length: 15
size: -
J: TRBJ2-7
V: TRBV24-1
D: -
DNA: TGTGCCACCAGTGCTAGAAAAGACGGAGCCTACGAGCAGTACTTC
CDR3: CATSARKDGAYEQYF

length: 14
size: many
J: TRBJ2-7
V: TRBV4-2
D: -
DNA: TGTGCCAGCAGTCCACGGCTTATGGACTACGAGCAGTACTTC
CDR3: CASSPRLMDYEQYF

length: 12
size: many
J: TRBJ1-2
V: TRBV2
D: -
DNA: TGTGCCAGCAGTGACAGGGTGCAGGGCTACACCTTC
CDR3: CASSDRVQGYTF

length: 12
size: -
J: TRBJ2-7
V: TRBV29-1
D: -
DNA: TGCAGCCGGGACACCAGCTCCTACGAGCAGTACTTC
CDR3: CSRDTSSYEQYF

length: 13
size: -
J: TRBJ2-5
V: TRBV7-2
D: -
DNA: TGTGCCAGCAGCTTAGCGCATAAGGATGAGCAGTACTTC
CDR3: CASSLAHKDEQYF

length: 13
size: many
J: TRBJ1-2
V: TRBV12-3/TRBV12-4
D: -
DNA: TGTGCCAGCAGTTCGACAGACTACTATGGCTACACCTTC
CDR3: CASSSTDYYGYTF

length: 15
size: many
J: TRBJ1-1
V: TRBV6-5
D: -
DNA: TGTGCCAGCAGGGCGGTGGGGAACATGAACACTGAAGCTTTCTTT
CDR3: CASRAVGNMNTEAFF

length: 14
size: -
J: TRBJ2-2
V: TRBV4-2
D: -
DNA: TGTGCCAGCAGCCAAAGTGGGTCTTACAATGAGCAGTTTTTT
CDR3: CASSQSGSYNEQFF

length: 16
size: -
J: TRBJ2-2
V: TRBV10-3
D: -
DNA: TGTGCCAGCAACATCGAGGGGCAGAGACTCACCGGGGAGCTGTTTTTT
CDR3: CASNIEGQRLTGELFF

length: 14
size: many
J: TRBJ1-1
V: TRBV11-3
D: -
DNA: TGTGCCAGCACCTCGGGGGGGGCGATCACTGAAGCTTTCTTT
CDR3: CASTSGGAITEAFF

length: 14
size: -
J: TRBJ1-2
V: TRBV10-3
D: -
DNA: TGTGCCATCAGTGATTCGGGGATAGGCGACGGCTACACCTTC
CDR3: CAISDSGIGDGYTF

length: 12
size: many
J: TRBJ1-1
V: TRBV15
D: -
DNA: TGTGCCACCAGCAGATTCTCCACTGAAGCTTTCTTT
CDR3: CATSRFSTEAFF

length: 16
size: few
J: TRBJ1-2
V: TRBV12-3/TRBV12-4
D: TRBD1
DNA: TGTGCCAGCAGCTTAGGATGGGACAGGGACCACTATGGCTACACCTTC
CDR3: CASSLGWDRDHYGYTF

length: 15
size: -
J: TRBJ2-1
V: TRBV12-3/TRBV12-4
D: -
DNA: TGTGCCAGCAGTTCCTACTTGAGCTCCTACAATGAGCAGTTCTTC
CDR3: CASSSYLSSYNEQFF

length: 15
size: many
J: TRBJ2-7
V: TRBV20-1
D: -
DNA: TGCAGTGCTAGGGATCCGGCCTTGGATCCCCACGAGCAGTACTTC
CDR3: CSARDPALDPHEQYF

length: 15
size: -
J: TRBJ2-5
V: TRBV6-1
D: -
DNA: TGTGCCAGCAGTGAAGAGGGGGGGGCAGTTTTGACCCAGTACTTC
CDR3: CASSEEGGAVLTQYF

length: 14
size: many
J: TRBJ2-7
V: TRBV29-1
D: -
DNA: TGCAGCGTTGTCGGCAGGGACTTCTCCTACGAGCAGTACTTC
CDR3: CSVVGRDFSYEQYF

length: 13
size: -
J: TRBJ2-2
V: TRBV27
D: -
DNA: TGTGCCAGCAGTCCCAAAGCCAGGCGGGAGCTGTTTTTT
CDR3: CASSPKARRELFF

length: 15
size: -
J: TRBJ2-7
V: TRBV5-6
D: -
DNA: TGTGCCAGCAGCTTCGGGGACGGCAGGGTACACGAGCAGTACTTC
CDR3: CASSFGDGRVHEQYF

length: 16
size: -
J: TRBJ1-1
V: TRBV7-9
D: -
DNA: TGTGCCAGCAGCTTAAAAGGAGTGAGCGCCTACACTGAAGCTTTCTTT
CDR3: CASSLKGVSAYTEAFF